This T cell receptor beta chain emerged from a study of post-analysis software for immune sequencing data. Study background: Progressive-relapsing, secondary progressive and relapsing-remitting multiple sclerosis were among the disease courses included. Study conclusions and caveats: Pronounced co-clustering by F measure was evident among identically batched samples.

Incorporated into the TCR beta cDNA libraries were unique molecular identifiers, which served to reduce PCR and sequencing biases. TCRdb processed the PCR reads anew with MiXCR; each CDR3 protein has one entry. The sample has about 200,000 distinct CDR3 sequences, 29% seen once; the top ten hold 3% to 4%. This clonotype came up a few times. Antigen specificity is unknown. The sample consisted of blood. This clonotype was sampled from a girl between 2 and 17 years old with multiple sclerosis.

In DNA, the CDR3 is TGTGCCACCAGTGTAGCGGGAGGGAGCAATCAGCCCCAGCATTTT. Its translation is CATSVAGGSNQPQHF. The V gene is TRBV24-1, the J gene TRBJ1-5; D unresolved. Germline values: CDR1 KGHDR, CDR2 SFDVKD. This CDR3 region has 15 residues. V lost 5 bases, J lost 1 base, and 11 bases lay in between.